Listed below are T cell receptor beta chains from one sample, sequenced in a study of CD8+ T cells in alopecia areata. The protocol was immunoSEQ multiplex PCR, while the TCRdb copy is restricted to in-frame clones and leaves out a portion. The sample consists of 170,000 or so clones, around 60% of them appearing once. The sample in question was CD4+ T cells sorted from blood, obtained at week 0. All receptors come from a human donor with alopecia areata. CDR3s leave out the opening cysteine and the closing phenylalanine or tryptophan.

V: TRBV29-1; J: TRBJ1-3; CDR3: SVAGQGFSGNTIY
V: TRBV4-1; J: TRBJ1-1; CDR3: ASSPVDRTNTEAF
V: TRBV6-6; J: TRBJ2-7; CDR3: ASSSPGQGTYEQY
V: TRBV2; J: TRBJ2-3; CDR3: ASALGGSTDTQY
V: TRBV30; J: TRBJ1-5; CDR3: AWSGEGGRSNQPQH
V: TRBV6-1; J: TRBJ2-7; CDR3: ASSEQGLSYEQY
V: TRBV19; J: TRBJ1-2; CDR3: ASSIGQVYGYT
V: TRBV27; J: TRBJ2-1; CDR3: ASSLAGTAPGEQF
V: TRBV7-2; J: TRBJ2-3; CDR3: ASSALAGGPDTQY
V: TRBV5-1; J: TRBJ2-7; CDR3: ASSPGMSSYEQY
V: TRBV14; J: TRBJ2-5; CDR3: ASSRGTAPRETQY
V: TRBV2; J: TRBJ2-5; CDR3: ATTWSSQETQY
V: TRBV19; J: TRBJ1-6; CDR3: ASSLSLTPGSPLH
V: TRBV29-1; J: TRBJ1-2; CDR3: SVGLGRDGYT
V: TRBV4-1; J: TRBJ2-5; CDR3: ASSPDVIIETQY
V: TRBV2; J: TRBJ2-5; CDR3: ASKREVYAETQY
V: TRBV5-1; J: TRBJ2-2; CDR3: ASSLGNTGELF
V: TRBV29-1; J: TRBJ2-4; CDR3: SALGGLENIQY
V: TRBV11-2; J: TRBJ2-5; CDR3: ASSHLGGTQY
V: TRBV2; J: TRBJ2-5; CDR3: ASTLRQGRETQY
V: TRBV27; J: TRBJ2-6; CDR3: ASSPLGSGANVLT
V: TRBV6-5; J: TRBJ1-3; CDR3: ASNPGGMSGNTIY
V: TRBV2; J: TRBJ2-2; CDR3: ASTLSGGFTGELF
V: TRBV25-1; J: TRBJ2-6; CDR3: ASSGGPGANVLT
V: TRBV29-1; J: TRBJ2-3; CDR3: SVEDLEDTQY
V: TRBV30; J: TRBJ2-4; CDR3: AWSGGVNIQY